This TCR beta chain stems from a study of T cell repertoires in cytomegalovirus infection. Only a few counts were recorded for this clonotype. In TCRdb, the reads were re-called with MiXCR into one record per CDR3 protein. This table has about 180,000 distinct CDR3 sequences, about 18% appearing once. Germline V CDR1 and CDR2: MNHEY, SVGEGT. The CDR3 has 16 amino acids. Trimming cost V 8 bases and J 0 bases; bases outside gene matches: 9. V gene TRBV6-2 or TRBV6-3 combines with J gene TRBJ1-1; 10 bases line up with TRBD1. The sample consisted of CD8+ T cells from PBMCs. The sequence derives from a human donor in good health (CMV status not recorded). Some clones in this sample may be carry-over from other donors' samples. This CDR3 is CASADRGASMNTEAFF. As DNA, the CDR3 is TGTGCCAGCGCGGACAGGGGGGCCTCCATGAACACTGAAGCTTTCTTT.